The 28 T cell receptor beta chains below were found in one sample sequenced in a study of OX40 agonist ivuxolimab in advanced cancers. Data came from immunoSEQ multiplex PCR; TCRdb stores just in-frame clones and leaves some out. The repertoire holds more than 40,000 clones, with around 82% as singletons. The sequences come from CD4+ or CD8+ T cells sorted from blood, collected in a trial of the OX40 agonist ivuxolimab. These receptors all come from an adult with an advanced solid tumor such as melanoma, head and neck, liver or kidney cancer.

This clone was recorded once. The gene calls are TRBV5-1 and TRBJ2-1; D remains ambiguous. Trimming took off 5 bases at V and 5 bases at J, with 17 bases between the two ends. Germline-derived CDR1 and CDR2 are SGHRS and YFSETQ. CDR3 size: 15 residues. CDR3 sequence: CASRKLGTYDNEQFF. The CDR3 DNA follows: TGCGCCAGCAGAAAATTGGGCACGTACGACAATGAGCAGTTCTTC. Full variable domain (remainder filled in from reference TRBV5-1 and TRBJ2-1): KAGVTQTPRYLIKTRGQQVTLSCSPISGHRSVSWYQQTPGQGLQFLFEYFSETQRNKGNFPGRFSGRQFSNSRSEMNVSTLELGDSALYLCASRKLGTYDNEQFFGPGTRLTVL.

The chain recombines TRBV7-3 with TRBJ2-2; 7 bases agree with TRBD2. The CDR3 totals 15 residues. Trimming took 5 bases from V and 5 from J; bases not matched to a gene: 8. Germline assignment: CDR1 SGHTA and CDR2 FQGTGA. DNA for the CDR3: TGTGCCAGCAGCCCGCCGGGCGGGAGTACCGGGGAGCTGTTTTTT. It encodes CASSPPGGSTGELFF.

The V call is TRBV5-1, the J call TRBJ2-3, with D possibly matching TRBD2 (6 bases). CDR3 size: 14 residues. The V end lost 0 bases, the J end lost 2 bases, and 7 bases lay between the germline ends. Germline loops: CDR1 SGHRS, CDR2 YFSETQ. The CDR3 loop is CASSLGTTTDTQYF. The CDR3 bases are TGCGCCAGCAGCTTGGGGACTACCACAGATACGCAGTATTTT. Drawing the rest from reference TRBV5-1 and TRBJ2-3, the complete variable domain is KAGVTQTPRYLIKTRGQQVTLSCSPISGHRSVSWYQQTPGQGLQFLFEYFSETQRNKGNFPGRFSGRQFSNSRSEMNVSTLELGDSALYLCASSLGTTTDTQYFGPGTRLTVL.

The rearrangement uses TRBV6-5 and TRBJ2-6, with TRBD2 as a possible D gene (5 bases). This CDR3 contains 15 residues. The V gene lost 2 bases and the J gene lost 0 bases, with 5 bases spanning the gap. CDR1 and CDR2 from the germline V gene are MNHEY and SVGAGI. CDR3 nucleotides: TGTGCCAGCAGTTACCGGGGCTCTGGGGCCAACGTCCTGACTTTC. This codes for CASSYRGSGANVLTF.

This chain links TRBV18 with TRBJ2-7; maybe TRBD2 (6 bases). The CDR3 loop spans 13 amino acids. Germline assignment: CDR1 KGHSH and CDR2 LQKENI. V lost 4 bases and J 2 bases, leaving 9 bases between the germline ends. For the CDR3, the DNA is TGTGCCAGCTCACGGGACTCCACCTACGAGCAGTACTTC. Its protein is CASSRDSTYEQYF.

V is TRBV5-1 and J is TRBJ1-1; TRBD1 might be the D (5 bases). CDR1 is SGHRS, CDR2 YFSETQ, per germline. Trimming left V 1 base short and J 1 base short, with 8 bases between. The CDR3 is 14 amino acids. CDR3 amino acids: CASSLLGGNTEAFF. The DNA of the CDR3 is TGCGCCAGCAGCTTGCTGGGGGGGAACACTGAAGCTTTCTTT.

The genes are TRBV30 and TRBJ1-1; maybe TRBD1 (5 bases). This CDR3 has 13 residues. V was clipped by 4 bases and J by 3 bases, with 12 bases between them. Germline V lookup: CDR1 GTSNPN, CDR2 SVGIG (reference sequence). CDR3 sequence (DNA): TGTGCCTGGACCGGGACCGGTGACACTGAAGCTTTCTTT. Translation gives CAWTGTGDTEAFF.

The gene calls are TRBV11-2 and TRBJ2-7; no definite D call. CDR3 length: 13 residues. Germline CDR1 reads SGHAT; CDR2 reads FQNNGV. V lost 3 bases and J 1 base, leaving 7 bases between the germline ends. CDR3 bases: TGTGCCAGCAGCTTTGGGGAATCCTACGAGCAGTACTTC. It translates to CASSFGESYEQYF.

This CDR3 reads CASSYGTVEGYTF. The DNA of the CDR3 is TGTGCCAGCAGTTACGGGACCGTCGAAGGCTACACCTTC. The genes are TRBV6-5 and TRBJ1-2; D may be TRBD1 (5 bases). CDR1 is MNHEY, CDR2 SVGAGI, per germline. The CDR3 is made up of 13 amino acids. Trimming took 2 bases from V and 8 from J, leaving 12 bases between them.

As regards this clone: The germline gene is not matched at one end of the junction; a read error may be the cause. In the same sample, other DNA sequences code for this CDR3. The J gene is TRBJ2-2, the V gene TRBV11-2; D uncertain. The CDR3 loop spans 14 amino acids. Per germline, CDR1 SGHAT and CDR2 FQNNGV. This chain's CDR3 is CASSSRPLDGELFF. The DNA of the CDR3 is TGCGCCAGCAGCTCGCGTCCTCTCGACGGGGAGCTGTTTTTT.

The rearrangement uses TRBV29-1 and TRBJ2-2; possibly TRBD1 or TRBD2 for D (5 bases each). This CDR3 is built from 14 residues. Germline values: CDR1 SQVTM, CDR2 ANQGSEA. Deletions cut 7 bases from V and 4 bases from J, with 16 bases between. Here the CDR3 DNA reads TGCAGCGCCCGGGACGTCGTGATCACCGGGGAGCTGTTTTTT. Protein sequence: CSARDVVITGELFF.

The chain uses TRBV5-4 and TRBJ1-4; no clear D. The CDR3 covers 14 residues. Germline V gene lookup returns CDR1 SGHNT and CDR2 YYREEE (reference sequence). V lost 0 bases, J lost 7 bases, and 10 bases lay in between. CDR3 DNA sequence: TGTGCCAGCAGCTTGGGCACCTCGTCTGAAAAACTGTTTTTT. It codes for CASSLGTSSEKLFF. The complete variable domain, with remaining parts taken from reference TRBV5-4 and TRBJ1-4, reads ETGVTQSPTHLIKTRGQQVTLRCSSQSGHNTVSWYQQALGQGPQFIFQYYREEENGRGNFPPRFSGLQFPNYSSELNVNALELDDSALYLCASSLGTSSEKLFFGSGTQLSVL.

This clone was recorded a few times. The chain carries TRBV28 and TRBJ1-2, with a tentative D call TRBD1 (5 bases). CDR1 and CDR2 (germline): MDHEN, SYDVKM. The CDR3 loop spans 15 amino acids. Trimming shortened V by 5 bases and J by 4 bases, and 17 bases separated the two germline ends. CDR3 residues: CASSPGGDGIYGYTF. The CDR3 nucleotides read TGTGCCAGCAGTCCCGGGGGAGATGGGATCTATGGCTACACCTTC.

This clone came up once. DNA for the CDR3: TGCGCCAGCAGCCAAGATCCGGGAGCGGGGACCCAGTACTTC. Protein: CASSQDPGAGTQYF. J is TRBJ2-5 and V is TRBV4-1, with D tentatively TRBD2 (6 bases). The CDR3 has 14 amino acids. Trimming pared 0 bases from V and 7 bases from J, leaving 12 bases between. Germline V gene sequence: CDR1 MGHRA, CDR2 YSYEKL.

This clone showed up just once. The CDR3 bases are TGTGCCAGCAGCTTACTATCGACTAGCGGGGTGTACCAAGAGACCCAGTACTTC. It specifies CASSLLSTSGVYQETQYF. The V gene is TRBV7-8, the J gene TRBJ2-5; 11 nucleotides match TRBD2. The CDR3 consists of 18 residues. Germline V CDR1 and CDR2: SGHVS, FQNEAQ. V lost 2 bases, J lost 0 bases, and 8 bases stayed unmatched.

This clone showed up just once. This sequence joins TRBV27 and TRBJ2-1; D might be TRBD2 (6 bases). V gave up 8 bases and J gave up 8 bases, with 19 bases separating them. CDR1 and CDR2 (germline): MNHEY, SMNVEV (reference sequence). The CDR3 totals 14 residues. The CDR3 sequence is CASGRKRAGDEQFF. CDR3 bases: TGTGCCAGCGGACGGAAGCGGGCAGGTGATGAGCAGTTCTTC.

The chain has TRBV9 and TRBJ1-2; TRBD1 matches at 8 bases. Germline V gene data show CDR1 as SGDLS and CDR2 as YYNGEE. The CDR3 is made up of 15 amino acids. V lost 4 bases to trimming and J lost 6 bases; unmatched junction nucleotides: 11. CDR3 sequence: CASSSAGGTRDGYTF. DNA of the CDR3: TGTGCCAGCAGCTCCGCAGGGGGCACCCGGGATGGCTACACCTTC.

This clone appeared once. The chain is built from TRBV18 and TRBJ1-1, with 7 bases that match TRBD1. V was clipped by 1 base and J by 3 bases; unmatched bases: 5. Germline CDR1 is KGHSH and CDR2 is LQKENI. This CDR3 region has 15 residues. This CDR3 is CASSPLDRLDTEAFF. The CDR3 DNA follows: TGTGCCAGCTCACCACTGGACAGGCTAGACACTGAAGCTTTCTTT.

The chain employs TRBV28 and TRBJ1-2; D gene ambiguous. Trimming left V 6 bases short and J 2 bases short, with 13 bases between. This CDR3 spans 14 amino acids. CDR1 is MDHEN and CDR2 is SYDVKM in the germline V gene. This chain's CDR3 is CASRVLRGNYGYTF. CDR3 in DNA: TGTGCCAGCAGGGTCCTGAGAGGAAACTATGGCTACACCTTC.

This rearrangement joins TRBV27 to TRBJ2-3, with TRBD2 matching 8 bases. Germline V gives CDR1 MNHEY, CDR2 SMNVEV (reference sequence). With 8 bases clipped from V and 3 bases from J, the junction kept 13 bases outside the gene matches. The CDR3 totals 16 residues. The CDR3 bases are TGTGCCAGCGGGACTTATAGCGGGAAAGGGACAGATACGCAGTATTTT. Protein: CASGTYSGKGTDTQYF.

The V call is TRBV30, the J call TRBJ1-1, with D tentatively TRBD1 (6 bases). CDR3 size: 12 residues. The germline V and J ends were trimmed by 4 bases and 2 bases, with 8 bases remaining between them. Germline CDR1 reads GTSNPN; CDR2 reads SVGIG (reference sequence). The CDR3 loop reads CAWTGDNTEAFF. The CDR3 region has the DNA TGTGCCTGGACAGGGGACAACACTGAAGCTTTCTTT. Full variable domain (outside the CDR3, taken from reference TRBV30 and TRBJ1-1): SQTIHQWPATLVQPVGSPLSLECTVEGTSNPNLYWYRQAAGRGLQLLFYSVGIGQISSEVPQNLSASRPQDRQFILSSKKLLLSDSGFYLCAWTGDNTEAFFGQGTRLTVV.

This chain joins TRBV28 and TRBJ1-2; 10 bases line up with TRBD1. The CDR3 contains 15 residues. Germline V lookup: CDR1 MDHEN, CDR2 SYDVKM. V lost 6 bases and J lost 4; bases outside the gene matches: 8. The CDR3 is CASRPRTGGFYGYTF. The CDR3 region has the DNA TGTGCCAGCAGACCAAGGACAGGGGGATTCTATGGCTACACCTTC.

The chain links TRBV5-1 to TRBJ2-3; D remains unclear. Trimming removed 2 bases at V and 4 bases at J, with 11 bases between. The CDR3 sequence is 14 residues long. Germline V gene lookup returns CDR1 SGHRS and CDR2 YFSETQ. The CDR3 coding sequence is TGCGCCAGCAGCTTTGGGCAGCGCGCAGATACGCAGTATTTT. Protein sequence: CASSFGQRADTQYF.

The chain employs TRBV14 and TRBJ2-7; TRBD2 matches at 8 bases. The junction had 9 bases not matched to a gene; V was cut back by 3 bases and J by 2 bases. The CDR3 length is 16 residues. Germline assignment: CDR1 SGHDN and CDR2 FVKESK. For the CDR3, the DNA is TGTGCCAGCAGCCACCCCCTAGCGGGCCCAACCTACGAGCAGTACTTC. It translates to CASSHPLAGPTYEQYF.

This clone was picked up one time. The chain recombines TRBV5-8 with TRBJ1-2; D gene uncertain. Germline V lookup: CDR1 SGHTS, CDR2 YDEGEE. The V and J ends lost 6 bases and 7 bases respectively, with 19 bases between them. This CDR3 has 14 amino acids. The CDR3 spells CASIFDIMNPGYTF. DNA for the CDR3: TGTGCCAGCATTTTCGACATTATGAATCCTGGCTACACCTTC.

J is TRBJ2-7 and V is TRBV6-8; D perhaps matches TRBD2 (5 bases). From germline, CDR1 is MNHGY and CDR2 SAAAGT. This CDR3 is 17 amino acids long. With 2 bases removed from V and 4 bases from J, the gap between germline ends came to 21 bases. CDR3 loop: CASSYRDGGRADYEQYF. The CDR3 nucleotides are TGTGCCAGCAGTTACCGCGACGGAGGAAGGGCCGATTACGAGCAGTACTTC.

This chain connects TRBV29-1 to TRBJ1-4; D possibly corresponds to TRBD1 (6 bases). The germline CDR1 and CDR2 sequences are SQVTM and ANQGSEA. Trimming took 8 bases from V and 3 from J, leaving 16 bases between them. The CDR3 sequence is 14 residues long. CDR3 DNA sequence: TGCAGCATCTCCCGGGGGGCGCCTAATGAAAAACTGTTTTTT. Protein sequence: CSISRGAPNEKLFF.

V is TRBV4-2 and J is TRBJ2-5; 13 bases match TRBD2. The CDR3 consists of 18 residues. V lost 4 bases, J lost 2 bases, and 10 bases stayed unmatched. Per the germline V gene, CDR1 is LGHNA and CDR2 is YNFKEQ. The CDR3 is CASSRGLAGAGVQETQYF. The DNA for the CDR3 is TGTGCCAGCAGCCGCGGACTAGCGGGAGCGGGGGTACAAGAGACCCAGTACTTC.